What follows is one T cell receptor beta chain and its context. V was pared by 2 bases and J by 2 bases, with 8 bases between. The germline V gene encodes CDR1 SGHNT and CDR2 YYREEE (reference sequence). The CDR3 has 13 amino acids. Methods used by the authors: From reference gene primer amplification, estimates of nucleated cell counts were derived. The assay was immunoSEQ multiplex PCR, and TCRdb's table has in-frame clones only and misses some. The DNA gave D and trimming, while V, J and clone size come from that table. Of around 450,000 clones in the sample, 80% to 90% were seen once. The data originate from a study of blood T cell repertoires in COVID-19. As for the study in general: Sites across the United States, Italy and Spain contributed samples from acute and convalescent COVID-19. Nucleic acid was either cDNA or gDNA, and it came from T cells, B-cell-depleted T cells, or PBMCs.

This receptor was taken from a woman aged 25 to 39 with acute or convalescent COVID-19. Sequences were obtained from peripheral blood. The V and J genes are TRBV5-4 and TRBJ2-7, with D hard to call. The CDR3 region is CASSLSPAYEQYF. CDR3 sequence (DNA): TGTGCCAGCAGCTTATCCCCGGCCTACGAGCAGTACTTC.